This TCR beta chain comes out of a study of a mutant IDH1 vaccine in newly diagnosed glioma. Profiled with immunoSEQ multiplex PCR; TCRdb holds only in-frame clones, not every one. The sample has tens of thousands of clones; roughly 80% are singletons. The CDR3 runs to 16 residues. Documented time point: baseline, week 1 (first vaccination visit). Treatment meaning: pre-vaccination baseline after standard-of-care therapy. The donor cohort comprised cases of new WHO grade 3 or 4 IDH1-mutant, ATRX-lost astrocytoma. The receptor comes from a woman aged 45-59 years with glioma. The V gene is TRBV21-1, the J gene TRBJ1-1; the table's D call, TRBD1, was not checked against the DNA. TRBV21-1 is termed a pseudogene. The source material was PBMCs, sampled from a glioma patient treated with radiotherapy, temozolomide or both. CDR3 in amino acids: CASIPRTSSGNTEAFF. CDR3 nucleotide sequence: TGTGCCAGCATCCCACGGACATCTTCTGGGAACACTGAAGCTTTCTTT.